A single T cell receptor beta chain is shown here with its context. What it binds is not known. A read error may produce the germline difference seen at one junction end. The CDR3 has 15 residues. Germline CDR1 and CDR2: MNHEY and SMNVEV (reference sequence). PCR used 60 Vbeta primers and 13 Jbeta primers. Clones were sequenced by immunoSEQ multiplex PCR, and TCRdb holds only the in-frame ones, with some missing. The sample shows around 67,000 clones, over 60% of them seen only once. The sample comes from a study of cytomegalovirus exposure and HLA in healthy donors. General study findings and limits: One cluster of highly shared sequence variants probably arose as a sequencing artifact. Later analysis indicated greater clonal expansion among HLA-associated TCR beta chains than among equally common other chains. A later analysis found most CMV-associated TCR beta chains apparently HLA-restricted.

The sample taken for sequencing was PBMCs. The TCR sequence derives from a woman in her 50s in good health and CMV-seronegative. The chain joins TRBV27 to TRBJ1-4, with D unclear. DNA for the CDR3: TGTGCCAGCAGTTTATCGGCGGCAACAAATGAAAAACTGTTTTTT. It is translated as CASSLSAATNEKLFF.